Listed here is a single T cell receptor beta chain. Some clones are missing from TCRdb's copy, which holds only in-frame ones; the method was immunoSEQ multiplex PCR. The sample carries roughly 68,000 clones, more than 75% recorded once. The CDR3 is made up of 14 amino acids. V gave up 5 bases and J gave up 4 bases, with 9 bases separating them. Germline CDR1 MNHEY, CDR2 SVGAGI. This sample stems from a study of blood T cell repertoires in COVID-19. Study in general: From the United States, Italy and Spain came samples of acute and convalescent COVID-19.

This receptor was obtained from a man between 50 and 59 years old with active COVID-19. The chain combines TRBV6-5 with TRBJ2-6, with unresolved D. The sample taken for sequencing was peripheral blood. The CDR3 DNA reads as TGTGCCAGCAGTCAGAATTCCGGGGCCAACGTCCTGACTTTC. Translation: CASSQNSGANVLTF.